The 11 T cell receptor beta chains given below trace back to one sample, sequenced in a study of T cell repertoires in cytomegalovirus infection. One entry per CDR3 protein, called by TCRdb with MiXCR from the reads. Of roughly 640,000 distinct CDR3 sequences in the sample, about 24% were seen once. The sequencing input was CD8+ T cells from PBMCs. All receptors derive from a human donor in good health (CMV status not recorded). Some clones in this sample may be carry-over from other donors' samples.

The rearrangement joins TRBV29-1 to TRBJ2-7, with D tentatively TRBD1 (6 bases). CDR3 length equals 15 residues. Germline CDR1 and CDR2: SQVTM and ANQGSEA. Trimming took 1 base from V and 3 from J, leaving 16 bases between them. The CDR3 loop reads CSVEGQGPSGYEQYV. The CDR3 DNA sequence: TGCAGCGTTGAAGGTCAGGGGCCCTCCGGCTACGAGCAGTACGTC.

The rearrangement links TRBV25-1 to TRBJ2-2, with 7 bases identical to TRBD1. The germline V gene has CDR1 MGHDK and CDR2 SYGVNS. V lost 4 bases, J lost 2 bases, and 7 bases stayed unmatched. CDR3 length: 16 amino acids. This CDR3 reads CASSVDGTANTGELFF. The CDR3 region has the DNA TGTGCCAGCAGTGTAGATGGGACAGCAAACACCGGGGAGCTGTTTTTT.

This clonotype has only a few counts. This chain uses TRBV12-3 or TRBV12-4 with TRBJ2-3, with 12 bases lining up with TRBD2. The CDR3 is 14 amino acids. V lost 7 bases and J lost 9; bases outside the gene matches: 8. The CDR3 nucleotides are TGTGCCAGCACCCCTCTAGCGGGGGGGAAGACGCAGTATTTT. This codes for CASTPLAGGKTQYF.

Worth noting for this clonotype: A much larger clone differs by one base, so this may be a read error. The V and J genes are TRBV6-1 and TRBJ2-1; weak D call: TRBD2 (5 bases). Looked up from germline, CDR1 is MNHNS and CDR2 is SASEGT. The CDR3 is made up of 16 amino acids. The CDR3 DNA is TGTGCCAGCAATGAAGTTGGACTTCCTGGGGAGAATGAGCAGTTCTTC. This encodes CASNEVGLPGENEQFF.

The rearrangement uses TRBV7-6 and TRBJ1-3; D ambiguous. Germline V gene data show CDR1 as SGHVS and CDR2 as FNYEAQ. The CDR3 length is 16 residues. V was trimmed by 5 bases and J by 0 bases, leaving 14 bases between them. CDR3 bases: TGTGCCAGCAGCCGAAACGGTTTTGTCTCTGGAAACACCATATATTTT. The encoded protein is CASSRNGFVSGNTIYF.

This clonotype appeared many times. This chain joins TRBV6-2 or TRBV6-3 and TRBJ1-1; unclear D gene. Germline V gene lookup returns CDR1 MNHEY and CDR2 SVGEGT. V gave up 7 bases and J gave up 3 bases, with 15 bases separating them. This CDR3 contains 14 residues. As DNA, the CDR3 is TGTGCCAGCATCGCCCTGGAGGACCACACTGAAGCTTTCTTT. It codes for CASIALEDHTEAFF.

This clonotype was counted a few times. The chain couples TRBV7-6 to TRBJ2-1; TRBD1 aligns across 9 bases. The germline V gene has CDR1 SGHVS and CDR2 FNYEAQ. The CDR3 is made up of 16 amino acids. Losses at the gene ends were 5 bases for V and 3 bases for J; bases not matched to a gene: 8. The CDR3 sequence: CASSPSGTGLYNEQFF. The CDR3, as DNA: TGTGCCAGCAGCCCATCCGGGACAGGGCTCTACAATGAGCAGTTCTTC.

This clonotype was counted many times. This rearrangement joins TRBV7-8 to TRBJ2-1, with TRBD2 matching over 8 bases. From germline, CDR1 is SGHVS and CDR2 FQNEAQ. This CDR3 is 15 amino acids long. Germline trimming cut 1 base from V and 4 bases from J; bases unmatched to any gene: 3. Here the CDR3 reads CASSLGGGRYNEQFF. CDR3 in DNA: TGTGCCAGCAGCTTAGGCGGGGGGCGATACAATGAGCAGTTCTTC.

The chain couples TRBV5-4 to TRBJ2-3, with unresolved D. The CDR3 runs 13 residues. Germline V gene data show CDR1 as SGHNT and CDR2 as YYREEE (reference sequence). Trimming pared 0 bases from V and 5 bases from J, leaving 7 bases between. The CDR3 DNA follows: TGTGCCAGCAGCTTGGCCGACGGAGATACGCAGTATTTT. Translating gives CASSLADGDTQYF.

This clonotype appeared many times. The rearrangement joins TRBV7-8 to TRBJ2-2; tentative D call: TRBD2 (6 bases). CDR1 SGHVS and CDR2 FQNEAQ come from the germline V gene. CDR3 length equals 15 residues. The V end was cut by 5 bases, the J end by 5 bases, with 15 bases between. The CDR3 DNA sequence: TGTGCCAGCAGCCCATGGGACTCTCCGACCGGGGAGCTGTTTTTT. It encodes CASSPWDSPTGELFF.

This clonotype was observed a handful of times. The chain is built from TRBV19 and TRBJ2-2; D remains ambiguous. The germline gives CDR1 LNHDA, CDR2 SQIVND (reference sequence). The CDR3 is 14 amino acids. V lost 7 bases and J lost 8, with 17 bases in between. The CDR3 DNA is TGTGCCAGTACTCGGACCCCAGATGTTGGGGAGCTGTTTTTT. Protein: CASTRTPDVGELFF.